This T cell receptor (beta chain) was profiled in a study of shared clonotypes between healthy human individuals. Whole-study findings and limits: Rarefaction demonstrated incomplete sorted-subset sequencing despite large depth. Larger richness was generally estimated for naive than memory subsets. Generation probabilities of non-shared clonotypes were lower (relative to those shared by all four donors).

In the original workflow: Filtering differed because ImmunoSEQ produced junction-only sequences that carried no quality scores. Only in-frame clones appear in the TCRdb table, and some are missing; sequencing was by immunoSEQ multiplex PCR. That table supplies the V and J calls and clone size; D and trimming were determined from the DNA. In the table there are about 2.1 million clones, roughly 91% of which are singletons. Terminally differentiated effector memory CD45RA+ cells were excluded from the naive CD8 cells, which were CD45RO-negative and positively selected for CCR7. In the case of this clone: The antigen remains undetermined.

Germline V gene lookup returns CDR1 SGDLS and CDR2 YYNGEE. CDR3 length: 15 residues. V lost 3 bases, J lost 5 bases, and 9 bases stayed unmatched. The source is a man younger than 35 in good health. Some clones in this sample may be carry-over from other donors' samples. Sequencing input: naive CD8+ T cells from PBMCs. The rearrangement uses TRBV9 and TRBJ2-5, with 8 bases fitting TRBD2. CDR3 protein: CASSEGTSPEETQYF. Written as DNA, the CDR3 is TGTGCCAGCAGCGAAGGGACTAGTCCCGAGGAGACCCAGTACTTC.